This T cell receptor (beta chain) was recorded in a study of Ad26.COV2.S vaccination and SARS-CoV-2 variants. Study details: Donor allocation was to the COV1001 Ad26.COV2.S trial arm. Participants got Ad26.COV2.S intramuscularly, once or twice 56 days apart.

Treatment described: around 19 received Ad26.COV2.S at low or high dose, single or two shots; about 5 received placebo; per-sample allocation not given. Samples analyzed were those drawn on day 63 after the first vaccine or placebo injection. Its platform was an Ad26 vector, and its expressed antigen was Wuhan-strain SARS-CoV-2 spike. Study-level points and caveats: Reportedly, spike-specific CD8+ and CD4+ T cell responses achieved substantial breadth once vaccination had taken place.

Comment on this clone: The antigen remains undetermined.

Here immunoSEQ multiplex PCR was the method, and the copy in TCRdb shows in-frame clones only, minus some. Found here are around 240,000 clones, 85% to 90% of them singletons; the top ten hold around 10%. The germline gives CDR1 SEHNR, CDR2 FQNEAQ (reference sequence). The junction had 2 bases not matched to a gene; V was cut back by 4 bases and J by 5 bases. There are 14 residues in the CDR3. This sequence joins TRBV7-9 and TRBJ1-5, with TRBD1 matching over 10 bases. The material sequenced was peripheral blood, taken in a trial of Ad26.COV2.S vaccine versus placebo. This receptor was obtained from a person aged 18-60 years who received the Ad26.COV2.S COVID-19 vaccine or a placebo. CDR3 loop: CASSYGTGDQPQHF. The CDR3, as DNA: TGTGCCAGCAGCTATGGGACAGGGGATCAGCCCCAGCATTTT.